These 21 T cell receptor beta chains came from one sample sequenced in a study of shared clonotypes between healthy human individuals (dated by TCRdb to 2020 to 2022). Libraries were made using the immunoSEQ multiplex PCR assay. TCRdb's version of the immuneACCESS table is confined to in-frame rearrangements and falls short of the full clone set. An unresolved V gene accounts for under half of the shortfall where checked; the remainder is of unknown origin. This sample lists roughly 600,000 clones; 95% to 98% were detected once. Roughly 0.29% of the sample belongs to the ten largest clones. CD8 naive samples were obtained by positive selection for CCR7 among CD45RO-negative cells, yielding a CD45RA+CCR7+ population from which TemRA cells were excluded. The sequenced material came from naive CD8+ T cells sorted from blood. The cell subset or site label on this specimen signifies: CD45RA+CCR7+. All receptors come from a young man in good health.

The CDR3 loop reads CASSGTGGIDYEQFF. CDR3 DNA: TGCGCCAGCAGTGGGACAGGGGGTATTGATTATGAGCAGTTCTTC. The chain carries TRBV5-1 and TRBJ2-1, with TRBD1 matching 11 bases. V lost 5 bases to trimming and J lost 8 bases; unmatched junction nucleotides: 9. Germline loops: CDR1 SGHRS, CDR2 YFSETQ. There are 15 residues in the CDR3. The full variable domain, with the rest looked up from reference TRBV5-1 and TRBJ2-1, is KAGVTQTPRYLIKTRGQQVTLSCSPISGHRSVSWYQQTPGQGLQFLFEYFSETQRNKGNFPGRFSGRQFSNSRSEMNVSTLELGDSALYLCASSGTGGIDYEQFFGPGTRLTVL.

V is TRBV15 and J is TRBJ1-2; D is uncertain. The CDR3 is 13 residues long. Deletions cut 0 bases from V and 7 bases from J, with 9 bases between. The germline V gene encodes CDR1 LNHNV and CDR2 YYDKDF (reference sequence). CDR3 protein: CATSRENTAGYTF. The CDR3 DNA is TGTGCCACCAGCAGAGAGAATACGGCTGGCTACACCTTC.

The CDR3 region has the DNA TGCGCCAGCAGCTTGGACCCTAGCGGGGGGACTTTATCCTACGAGCAGTACTTC. This codes for CASSLDPSGGTLSYEQYF. This chain connects TRBV5-1 to TRBJ2-7; 11 bases line up with TRBD2. V shed 0 bases and J 1 base; nucleotides not matched to a gene: 9. The CDR3 loop spans 18 amino acids. CDR1 and CDR2 (germline): SGHRS, YFSETQ.

This chain joins TRBV12-5 and TRBJ2-5; TRBD1 aligns across 11 bases. The ends lost 1 base at V and 5 bases at J; junction bases unmatched: 3. The CDR3 has 15 residues. Germline CDR1 reads LGHNT; CDR2 reads FRNRAP. The CDR3 reads CASGLGTGGSETQYF. The CDR3 nucleotides read TGTGCTAGTGGTTTGGGGACAGGGGGCAGCGAGACCCAGTACTTC. The full variable domain, its missing parts supplied by reference TRBV12-5 and TRBJ2-5, is DARVTQTPRHKVTEMGQEVTMRCQPILGHNTVFWYRQTMMQGLELLAYFRNRAPLDDSGMPKDRFSAEMPDATLATLKIQPSEPRDSAVYFCASGLGTGGSETQYFGPGTRLLVL.

The chain employs TRBV4-1 and TRBJ2-7; a possible D gene is TRBD1 (6 bases). V was pared by 0 bases and J by 2 bases, with 14 bases between. The CDR3 extends over 16 amino acids. Germline lookup yields CDR1 MGHRA and CDR2 YSYEKL. The CDR3 protein is CASSQERSRGAYEQYF. The CDR3 region has the DNA TGCGCCAGCAGCCAAGAAAGGTCCAGGGGAGCCTACGAGCAGTACTTC.

This chain connects TRBV15 to TRBJ2-7, with D tentatively TRBD1 (5 bases). This CDR3 has 15 amino acids. From germline, CDR1 is LNHNV and CDR2 YYDKDF (reference sequence). V lost 0 bases, J lost 4 bases, and 13 bases lay in between. CDR3 in amino acids: CATSRDHTKGYEQYF. In DNA, the CDR3 is TGTGCCACCAGCAGAGATCATACGAAGGGGTACGAGCAGTACTTC.

The rearrangement links TRBV10-3 to TRBJ2-2; TRBD1 matches 10 bases. Per the germline V gene, CDR1 is ENHRY and CDR2 is SYGVKD. Trimming removed 9 bases from V and 7 bases from J; junction bases left unmatched: 8. The CDR3 is made up of 14 amino acids. This CDR3 reads CAISRDRGSGELFF. The CDR3 region has the DNA TGTGCCATAAGCCGGGACAGGGGAAGCGGGGAGCTGTTTTTT.

The rearrangement joins TRBV4-3 to TRBJ1-5; D ambiguous. Germline values: CDR1 LGHNA, CDR2 YSLEER. V gave up 0 bases and J gave up 0 bases, with 12 bases separating them. This CDR3 region has 17 residues. The CDR3 region is CASSQDLLKYSNQPQHF. The DNA for the CDR3 is TGCGCCAGCAGCCAAGATCTCCTCAAGTATAGCAATCAGCCCCAGCATTTT.

The chain uses TRBV28 and TRBJ2-1, with a possible D match to TRBD1 (5 bases). This CDR3 region has 14 residues. Germline V gene lookup returns CDR1 MDHEN and CDR2 SYDVKM. Trimming left V 4 bases short and J 6 bases short, with 13 bases between. DNA for the CDR3: TGTGCCAGCAGTTCCCCAGGGTTCTCCAATGAGCAGTTCTTC. This translates into CASSSPGFSNEQFF.

V usage is TRBV14 and J usage is TRBJ2-7, with D perhaps being TRBD1 or TRBD2 (5 bases each). Per the germline V gene, CDR1 is SGHDN and CDR2 is FVKESK. The CDR3 totals 13 residues. V lost 0 bases and J lost 5, with 8 bases in between. The CDR3 region has the DNA TGTGCCAGCAGCCAAGATGGGGGTGACGAGCAGTACTTC. The encoded protein is CASSQDGGDEQYF.

The V and J genes are TRBV5-1 and TRBJ2-1; D not certain. V lost 3 bases to trimming and J lost 3 bases, with 10 bases between them. This CDR3 has 14 amino acids. Germline V lookup: CDR1 SGHRS, CDR2 YFSETQ. The CDR3 nucleotides read TGCGCCAGCAGCTATCGAACGGGCTACAATGAGCAGTTCTTC. This translates into CASSYRTGYNEQFF.

The chain is built from TRBV18 and TRBJ2-3, with 12 bases lining up with TRBD2. CDR3 length: 19 amino acids. Per germline, CDR1 KGHSH and CDR2 LQKENI. V shed 2 bases and J 4 bases; nucleotides not matched to a gene: 13. In DNA form, the CDR3 reads TGTGCCAGCTCACCATTCCTCTCCTCGACTAGCGGGAGTGCAGATACGCAGTATTTT. Its protein product is CASSPFLSSTSGSADTQYF. Full variable domain (rest looked up from reference TRBV18 and TRBJ2-3): NAGVMQNPRHLVRRRGQEARLRCSPMKGHSHVYWYRQLPEEGLKFMVYLQKENIIDESGMPKERFSAEFPKEGPSILRIQQVVRGDSAAYFCASSPFLSSTSGSADTQYFGPGTRLTVL.

The rearrangement joins TRBV29-1 to TRBJ2-7, with TRBD1 matching 8 bases. From germline, CDR1 is SQVTM and CDR2 ANQGSEA. CDR3 size: 14 residues. V lost 6 bases and J lost 6; bases outside the gene matches: 13. This CDR3 reads CSVPAGHTGGEQYF. DNA for the CDR3: TGCAGCGTCCCTGCGGGACACACAGGGGGCGAGCAGTACTTC.

The chain couples TRBV7-8 to TRBJ2-5; TRBD1 matches 11 bases. Germline V gene lookup returns CDR1 SGHVS and CDR2 FQNEAQ. The CDR3 extends over 18 amino acids. The V gene end was trimmed by 1 base and the J gene end by 5 bases; junction bases not matched to a gene: 12. The CDR3, as DNA: TGTGCCAGCAGCTTAGAGTTTGAAAGGGACAGGGGGATTGAGACCCAGTACTTC. This translates into CASSLEFERDRGIETQYF.

The chain joins TRBV6-7 to TRBJ2-7, with D maybe TRBD2 (5 bases). TRBV6-7 is classed as an ORF, of uncertain function. V dropped 0 bases and J dropped 0 bases, with 12 bases sitting between them. There are 16 residues in the CDR3. In DNA, the CDR3 is TGTGCCAGCAGTTACTCGAGAAGCGGTAGCTCCTACGAGCAGTACTTC. The encoded protein is CASSYSRSGSSYEQYF.

The genes are TRBV7-6 and TRBJ2-7, with TRBD2 identical over 10 bases. The CDR3 contains 15 residues. Trimming took 5 bases from V and 0 from J; bases not matched to a gene: 4. Germline CDR1 SGHVS, CDR2 FNYEAQ. The CDR3 loop reads CASSPVAGGSYEQYF. As DNA, the CDR3 is TGTGCCAGCAGCCCTGTAGCGGGAGGCTCCTACGAGCAGTACTTC.

This chain joins TRBV7-9 and TRBJ2-3; D is ambiguous. Germline-derived CDR1 and CDR2 are SEHNR and FQNEAQ (reference sequence). The CDR3 spans 16 residues. The V gene lost 1 base and the J gene lost 1 base, with 12 bases spanning the gap. CDR3 DNA sequence: TGTGCCAGCAGCTTAGAGACTTCCGGGCGCACAGATACGCAGTATTTT. It specifies CASSLETSGRTDTQYF. Together with reference TRBV7-9 and TRBJ2-3, the CDR3 gives the full variable domain: DTGVSQNPRHKITKRGQNVTFRCDPISEHNRLYWYRQTLGQGPEFLTYFQNEAQLEKSRLLSDRFSAERPKGSFSTLEIQRTEQGDSAMYLCASSLETSGRTDTQYFGPGTRLTVL.

This chain joins TRBV6-6 and TRBJ2-4; a weak D match, TRBD1 (5 bases). Trimming took 4 bases from V and 0 from J, leaving 7 bases between them. The CDR3 is 14 amino acids. Germline V gene sequence: CDR1 MNHNY, CDR2 SVGAGI (reference sequence). The CDR3: CASSSGLAKNIQYF. The CDR3 region has the DNA TGTGCCAGCAGTTCAGGGTTAGCCAAAAACATTCAGTACTTC.

J is TRBJ2-7 and V is TRBV9, with TRBD2 as a possible D gene (6 bases). Germline loops: CDR1 SGDLS, CDR2 YYNGEE. CDR3 size: 11 residues. V shed 4 bases and J shed 5 bases, with 7 bases lying between them. The DNA for the CDR3 is TGTGCCAGCAGCCCGGGGGACGAGCAGTACTTC. It codes for CASSPGDEQYF.

The chain carries TRBV7-8 and TRBJ2-4; D is tentatively TRBD1 or TRBD2 (5 bases each). CDR3 size: 20 residues. Trimming shortened V by 5 bases and J by 0 bases, and 26 bases separated the two germline ends. Germline CDR1 is SGHVS and CDR2 is FQNEAQ. CDR3 DNA sequence: TGTGCCAGCAGCAATGTGTCGGGACCCCTCCTGACCCTAGCCAAAAACATTCAGTACTTC. It translates to CASSNVSGPLLTLAKNIQYF. Full variable domain (remainder filled in from reference TRBV7-8 and TRBJ2-4): GAGVSQSPRYKVAKRGQDVALRCDPISGHVSLFWYQQALGQGPEFLTYFQNEAQLDKSGLPSDRFFAERPEGSVSTLKIQRTQQEDSAVYLCASSNVSGPLLTLAKNIQYFGAGTRLSVL.

V is TRBV28 and J is TRBJ2-7; tentative D call: TRBD2 (6 bases). The V end lost 6 bases, the J end lost 3 bases, and 18 bases lay between the germline ends. The CDR3 is 15 amino acids. The germline V gene has CDR1 MDHEN and CDR2 SYDVKM. CDR3: CASSPTGDKVYEQYF. The DNA of the CDR3 is TGTGCCAGCAGCCCCACGGGAGACAAGGTCTACGAGCAGTACTTC.